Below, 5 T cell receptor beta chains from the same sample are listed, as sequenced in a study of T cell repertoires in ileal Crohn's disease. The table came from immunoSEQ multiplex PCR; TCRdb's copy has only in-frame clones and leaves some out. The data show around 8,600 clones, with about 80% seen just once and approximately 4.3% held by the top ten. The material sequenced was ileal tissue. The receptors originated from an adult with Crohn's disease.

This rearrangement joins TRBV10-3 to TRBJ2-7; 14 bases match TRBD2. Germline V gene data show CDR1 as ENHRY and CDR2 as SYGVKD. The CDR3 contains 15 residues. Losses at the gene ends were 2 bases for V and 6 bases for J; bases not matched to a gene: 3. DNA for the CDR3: TGTGCCATCAGTGAGGGGGGACTAGCGGGAGCCGAGCAGTACTTC. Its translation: CAISEGGLAGAEQYF.

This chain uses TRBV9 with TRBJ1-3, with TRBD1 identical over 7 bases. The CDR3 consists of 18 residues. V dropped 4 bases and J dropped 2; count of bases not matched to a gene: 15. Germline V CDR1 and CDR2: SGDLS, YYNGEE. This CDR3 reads CASSQVQQGWGAGNTIYF. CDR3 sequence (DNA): TGTGCCAGCAGCCAGGTTCAACAGGGGTGGGGGGCTGGAAACACCATATATTTT.

CDR3 sequence (DNA): TGCGCCAGCAGCGGGGCGCTGGGACAGGGGGTTGTTGAAGCTTTCTTT. It is translated as CASSGALGQGVVEAFF. The chain combines TRBV5-1 with TRBJ1-1, with 11 bases lining up with TRBD1. CDR3 length: 16 amino acids. Trimming cost V 4 bases and J 7 bases; bases outside gene matches: 12. Per germline, CDR1 SGHRS and CDR2 YFSETQ. The variable domain in full, completed from reference TRBV5-1 and TRBJ1-1, reads KAGVTQTPRYLIKTRGQQVTLSCSPISGHRSVSWYQQTPGQGLQFLFEYFSETQRNKGNFPGRFSGRQFSNSRSEMNVSTLELGDSALYLCASSGALGQGVVEAFFGQGTRLTVV.

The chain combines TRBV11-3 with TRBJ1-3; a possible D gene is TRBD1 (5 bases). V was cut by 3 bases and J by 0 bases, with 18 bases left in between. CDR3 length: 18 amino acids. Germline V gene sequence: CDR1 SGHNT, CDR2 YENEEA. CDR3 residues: CASSLPLMGRLSGNTIYF. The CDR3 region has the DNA TGTGCCAGCAGCTTGCCGTTGATGGGGCGCCTCTCTGGAAACACCATATATTTT.

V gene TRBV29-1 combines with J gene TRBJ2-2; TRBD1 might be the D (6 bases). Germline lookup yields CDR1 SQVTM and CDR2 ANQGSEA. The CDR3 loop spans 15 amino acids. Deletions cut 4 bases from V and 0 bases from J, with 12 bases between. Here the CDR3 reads CSVGPTGPNTGELFF. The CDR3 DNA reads TGCAGCGTTGGGCCTACAGGGCCGAACACCGGGGAGCTGTTTTTT.